This T cell receptor beta chain was recovered during a study of blood T cell repertoires in COVID-19. About the research overall: PBMCs, B-cell-depleted T cells, or T cells were the source of the cDNA or gDNA that made up the material.

With 8 bases removed from V and 0 bases from J, the gap between germline ends came to 8 bases. CDR1 and CDR2 (germline): SQVTM, ANQGSEA. This CDR3 is built from 12 residues. As processed by the authors: For nucleated cells, counts were estimated from reference gene primer amplification. Here immunoSEQ multiplex PCR was the method, and the copy in TCRdb shows in-frame clones only, minus some. V and J calls and clone size are as listed in that table; D and trimming were resolved from the DNA. This sample has under 300,000 clones, with approximately 91% found just once. The clonotype comes from a woman aged 40-49 years who had recovered from COVID-19. Source material: peripheral blood. This chain connects TRBV29-1 to TRBJ2-1; D unresolved. The CDR3 spells CSSRGSYNEQFF. For the CDR3, the DNA is TGCAGCTCTCGCGGCTCCTACAATGAGCAGTTCTTC.